Shown below are 29 T cell receptor beta chains from a single sample sequenced in a study of vaccination effects on CD4 cells after COVID-19. With the ViraFEST assay, the study expanded antigen-specific CD4+ T cells using viral peptide pools, then sequenced them. The authors isolated CD4+ T cells after about 10 days of culture. Nobody among the vaccine recipients had prior SARS-CoV-2 infection (nucleocapsid antibodies were negative). Profiled with immunoSEQ multiplex PCR; TCRdb holds only in-frame clones, not every one. Among tens of thousands of clones listed, roughly two thirds were seen once. Antigens for these TCRs are unknown. The material sequenced was CD4+ T cells from PBMCs cultured with SARS-CoV-2 spike peptides, taken before COVID-19 vaccination. These receptors originate from a human donor who received a COVID-19 vaccine.

This chain connects TRBV19 to TRBJ1-1, with D tentatively TRBD1 (6 bases). The CDR3 is 18 amino acids. Germline V gene data show CDR1 as LNHDA and CDR2 as SQIVND (reference sequence). V was clipped by 3 bases and J by 2 bases, with 22 bases between them. CDR3 amino acids: CASSIIFWGRADNTEAFF. In DNA, the CDR3 is TGTGCCAGTAGTATTATATTTTGGGGGCGCGCGGATAACACTGAAGCTTTCTTT. Looking up the rest from reference TRBV19 and TRBJ1-1 gives the full variable domain: DGGITQSPKYLFRKEGQNVTLSCEQNLNHDAMYWYRQDPGQGLRLIYYSQIVNDFQKGDIAEGYSVSREKKESFPLTVTSAQKNPTAFYLCASSIIFWGRADNTEAFFGQGTRLTVV.

The rearrangement uses TRBV6-5 and TRBJ2-7; 9 bases match TRBD2. Looked up from germline, CDR1 is MNHEY and CDR2 is SVGAGI. CDR3 length: 15 residues. The trim removed 4 bases at V and 6 bases at J, leaving 10 bases unmatched. CDR3 sequence reads: CASSFTGTSLIEQYF. Written as DNA, the CDR3 is TGTGCCAGCAGTTTTACCGGGACTAGCCTAATCGAGCAGTACTTC.

The rearrangement links TRBV10-3 to TRBJ1-1, with 7 bases aligning to TRBD1. The CDR3 spans 16 residues. Germline V lookup: CDR1 ENHRY, CDR2 SYGVKD. Trimming took 3 bases from V and 1 from J; bases not matched to a gene: 8. DNA of the CDR3: TGTGCCATCAGTGAAGGGTTCTGGACAGGGAACACTGAAGCTTTCTTT. It is translated as CAISEGFWTGNTEAFF.

This clone has more than one count but fewer than ten. The rearrangement uses TRBV18 and TRBJ1-1; D gene unclear. CDR1 and CDR2 (germline): KGHSH, LQKENI. This CDR3 has 16 residues. V was pared by 2 bases and J by 1 base, with 14 bases between. The CDR3 sequence is CASSPYIRGSNTEAFF. In nucleotides, the CDR3 is TGTGCCAGCTCACCATACATCCGGGGATCGAACACTGAAGCTTTCTTT.

The CDR3 bases are TGTGCCAGCAGTCCACGTTACCTGGGGACCCAGTACTTC. This translates into CASSPRYLGTQYF. V usage is TRBV6-5 and J usage is TRBJ2-5; no definite D call. The CDR3 is 13 residues long. Trimming pared 5 bases from V and 7 bases from J, leaving 14 bases between. In germline, CDR1 is MNHEY, CDR2 SVGAGI.

This sequence joins TRBV12-2 and TRBJ2-3; TRBD2, as called in the table, went unchecked against the DNA. TRBV12-2 is shown as a pseudogene. The CDR3 has 17 residues. This CDR3 is CASRQRGLSGGTDTQYF. In DNA, the CDR3 is TGTGCAAGTCGCCAAAGGGGATTAAGCGGGGGTACAGATACGCAGTATTTT.

This clone was observed a single time. The chain uses TRBV30 and TRBJ2-7, with D hard to call. The length of the CDR3 is 12 residues. V was shortened by 8 bases and J by 2 bases, with 13 bases between the two germline ends. Germline CDR1 and CDR2: GTSNPN and SVGIG (reference sequence). CDR3 residues: CAARLYTYEQYF. The DNA for the CDR3 is TGTGCCGCCAGACTTTATACCTACGAGCAGTACTTC.

The gene calls are TRBV5-4 and TRBJ2-2; 9 bases fit TRBD1. The CDR3 is made up of 15 amino acids. CDR1 is SGHNT and CDR2 is YYREEE in the germline V gene (reference sequence). The V segment lost 4 bases and the J segment 7 bases; nucleotides outside the gene matches: 8. CDR3 coding DNA: TGTGCCAGCAGCGAAAAAACAGGGGGCCACGGGGAGCTGTTTTTT. Encoded protein: CASSEKTGGHGELFF.

This sequence joins TRBV5-1 and TRBJ2-3; 8 nucleotides line up with TRBD2. This CDR3 comprises 15 residues. Germline CDR1 SGHRS, CDR2 YFSETQ. Trimming removed 5 bases from V and 5 bases from J; junction bases left unmatched: 10. CDR3 sequence (DNA): TGCGCCAGCAGGTCGGGGGGGCGTCTCGTAGATACGCAGTATTTT. Protein: CASRSGGRLVDTQYF. The whole variable domain, filled in from reference TRBV5-1 and TRBJ2-3, reads KAGVTQTPRYLIKTRGQQVTLSCSPISGHRSVSWYQQTPGQGLQFLFEYFSETQRNKGNFPGRFSGRQFSNSRSEMNVSTLELGDSALYLCASRSGGRLVDTQYFGPGTRLTVL.

The chain joins TRBV10-3 to TRBJ2-5; a weak D match, TRBD1 (5 bases). Trimming cost V 0 bases and J 3 bases, with 11 bases left between them. This CDR3 has 15 amino acids. Germline V gene lookup returns CDR1 ENHRY and CDR2 SYGVKD. CDR3 DNA sequence: TGTGCCATCAGTGAGTCTGGCCGACAGAAAGAGACCCAGTACTTC. This codes for CAISESGRQKETQYF.

V and J are TRBV6-5 and TRBJ2-1; perhaps TRBD2 as D (5 bases). The germline V gene encodes CDR1 MNHEY and CDR2 SVGAGI. The length of the CDR3 is 13 residues. V was shortened by 5 bases and J by 8 bases, with 13 bases between the two germline ends. The CDR3 sequence is CASSTTSLDEQFF. The CDR3 DNA reads as TGTGCCAGCAGTACCACTAGTCTGGATGAGCAGTTCTTC.

This clone was seen a handful of times. The chain is built from TRBV9 and TRBJ2-3, with D unclear. The V gene's germline CDR1 is SGDLS and CDR2 YYNGEE. Trimming took 3 bases from V and 2 from J, leaving 4 bases between them. The CDR3 runs 12 residues. The CDR3 DNA sequence: TGTGCCAGCAGCGAGACCACAGATACGCAGTATTTT. Translating it yields CASSETTDTQYF.

This clone has just a few counts. The chain couples TRBV5-1 to TRBJ2-7; TRBD2 aligns across 11 bases. CDR1 is SGHRS, CDR2 YFSETQ, per germline. This CDR3 contains 16 residues. With 0 bases clipped from V and 2 bases from J, the junction kept 4 bases outside the gene matches. CDR3 bases: TGCGCCAGCAGCTTGGTAGCGGGAGGGCCCCCCTACGAGCAGTACTTC. Translation gives CASSLVAGGPPYEQYF.

The chain employs TRBV6-5 and TRBJ1-2, with no clear D. There are 15 residues in the CDR3. Deletions cut 0 bases from V and 3 bases from J, with 11 bases between. The germline V gene has CDR1 MNHEY and CDR2 SVGAGI. The CDR3 nucleotides read TGTGCCAGCAGTTACTCGGTCAATCAAGACTATGGCTACACCTTC. Translating gives CASSYSVNQDYGYTF.

V gene TRBV6-5 combines with J gene TRBJ2-2; 7 positions match TRBD1. The V segment lost 10 bases and the J segment 0 bases; nucleotides outside the gene matches: 5. The CDR3 is 14 residues long. The germline V gene has CDR1 MNHEY and CDR2 SVGAGI. The CDR3: CAIMDRSNTGELFF. The CDR3 DNA reads as TGTGCCATCATGGACAGGTCGAACACCGGGGAGCTGTTTTTT.

V is TRBV6-1 and J is TRBJ2-1; 15 bases line up with TRBD2. Germline V gene sequence: CDR1 MNHNS, CDR2 SASEGT. The CDR3 covers 19 residues. Germline trimming cut 3 bases from V and 0 bases from J; bases unmatched to any gene: 6. The CDR3 coding sequence is TGTGCCAGCAGTGAGTTGGGGACTAGCGGGAGGAGCTCCTACAATGAGCAGTTCTTC. Translated: CASSELGTSGRSSYNEQFF.

This clone turned up a few times. The chain has TRBV4-1 and TRBJ1-4, with 9 bases fitting TRBD1. V trimming: 4 bases; J trimming: 7 bases; junction bases outside the gene matches: 10. Germline loops: CDR1 MGHRA, CDR2 YSYEKL. The CDR3 has 16 residues. Here the CDR3 DNA reads TGCGCCAGCAGCCGCCCTCTCGGGACAGGGCGTGAAAAACTGTTTTTT. Its translation: CASSRPLGTGREKLFF.

This clone is termed medium-sized. The chain links TRBV2 to TRBJ1-2; 7 bases match TRBD1. In germline, CDR1 is SNHLY, CDR2 FYNNEI. V lost 4 bases and J lost 4; bases outside the gene matches: 9. The CDR3 has 15 amino acids. CDR3 sequence (DNA): TGTGCCAGCAGTGCCCAACCCGGACAGGTCTATGGCTACACCTTC. This encodes CASSAQPGQVYGYTF.

V usage is TRBV12-3 or TRBV12-4 and J usage is TRBJ1-2; D may be TRBD1 (5 bases). Deletions cut 6 bases from V and 6 bases from J, with 14 bases between. The CDR3 loop spans 13 amino acids. The DNA for the CDR3 is TGTGCCAGCAGGCCACTAGCAGGGAATGGCTACACCTTC. It is translated as CASRPLAGNGYTF.

The chain recombines TRBV7-9 with TRBJ2-5; D gene unclear. Germline V lookup: CDR1 SEHNR, CDR2 FQNEAQ (reference sequence). V lost 0 bases and J 5 bases, leaving 4 bases between the germline ends. There are 12 residues in the CDR3. The CDR3 region is CASSLAVETQYF. The CDR3 coding sequence is TGTGCCAGCAGCTTAGCGGTGGAGACCCAGTACTTC.

The V call is TRBV12-5, the J call TRBJ2-7; 7 bases line up with TRBD1. CDR1 and CDR2 (germline): LGHNT, FRNRAP. This CDR3 is built from 15 residues. V trimming: 6 bases; J trimming: 5 bases; junction bases outside the gene matches: 13. CDR3 sequence: CASGPTTGQTNEQYF. As DNA, the CDR3 is TGTGCTAGTGGGCCTACAACGGGACAGACGAACGAGCAGTACTTC. Full variable domain (missing parts from reference TRBV12-5 and TRBJ2-7): DARVTQTPRHKVTEMGQEVTMRCQPILGHNTVFWYRQTMMQGLELLAYFRNRAPLDDSGMPKDRFSAEMPDATLATLKIQPSEPRDSAVYFCASGPTTGQTNEQYFGPGTRLTVT.

The CDR3 region has the DNA TGTGCCAGCTCGCATGAAGGGGGAGGGGGCTACGAGCAGTACTTC. Translation gives CASSHEGGGGYEQYF. The J gene is TRBJ2-7, the V gene TRBV18; tentatively, D is TRBD2 (7 bases). The V and J ends lost 6 bases and 3 bases respectively, with 18 bases between them. Looked up from germline, CDR1 is KGHSH and CDR2 is LQKENI. The CDR3 contains 15 residues.

CDR3 sequence reads: CASSFLAGRGEQFF. The CDR3 DNA reads as TGTGCCAGCAGCTTCTTGGCAGGGAGGGGTGAGCAGTTCTTC. The chain employs TRBV7-2 and TRBJ2-1; 7 bases are shared with TRBD2. Germline trimming cut 3 bases from V and 9 bases from J; bases unmatched to any gene: 8. Germline CDR1 and CDR2: SGHTA and FQGNSA. The CDR3 extends over 14 amino acids.

This chain joins TRBV12-3 or TRBV12-4 and TRBJ2-7; no definite D call. V was cut by 5 bases and J by 7 bases, with 12 bases left in between. The CDR3 has 12 amino acids. Written as DNA, the CDR3 is TGTGCCAGCAGTCTAGAGTCGCTGGAGCAGTACTTC. Protein sequence: CASSLESLEQYF.

V and J are TRBV6-8 and TRBJ2-2; D is possibly TRBD2 (5 bases). Germline V gene lookup returns CDR1 MNHGY and CDR2 SAAAGT. The CDR3 runs 16 residues. V lost 4 bases to trimming and J lost 0 bases, with 12 bases between them. Written as DNA, the CDR3 is TGTGCCAGCAGTTTTTTAGAGGGTACGAACACCGGGGAGCTGTTTTTT. It is translated as CASSFLEGTNTGELFF.

This sequence joins TRBV10-1 and TRBJ1-1, with 7 positions matching TRBD1. CDR3 size: 14 residues. Germline CDR1 reads WNHNN; CDR2 reads SYGVQD (reference sequence). With V trimmed by 6 bases and J by 1 base, 5 bases remained unmatched. CDR3 loop: CASRPGTENTEAFF. CDR3 sequence (DNA): TGCGCCAGCAGGCCCGGGACAGAGAACACTGAAGCTTTCTTT.

V and J are TRBV14 and TRBJ1-2; tentative D call: TRBD1 (5 bases). The ends were cut back, 4 bases at V and 3 bases at J, with 12 bases in the middle. Germline V lookup: CDR1 SGHDN, CDR2 FVKESK. The CDR3 totals 14 residues. DNA of the CDR3: TGTGCCAGCAGCCCCGGGACTCGTCACTATGGCTACACCTTC. It translates to CASSPGTRHYGYTF.

This rearrangement joins TRBV2 to TRBJ2-1, with 12 bases identical to TRBD2. V lost 8 bases and J lost 9; bases outside the gene matches: 8. Germline V gene sequence: CDR1 SNHLY, CDR2 FYNNEI. The CDR3 loop spans 14 amino acids. The CDR3: CASGQTSGSSEQFF. In DNA form, the CDR3 reads TGTGCCAGCGGACAGACTAGCGGGAGTAGTGAGCAGTTCTTC.

Here the CDR3 DNA reads TGTGCCAGCAGTTACTCGATGGGTCGTGAGCAGTACTTC. Its protein is CASSYSMGREQYF. The chain links TRBV6-5 to TRBJ2-7; no firm D call. The germline gives CDR1 MNHEY, CDR2 SVGAGI. Trimming left V 0 bases short and J 7 bases short, with 10 bases between. CDR3 length equals 13 residues.